Listed below are T cell receptor beta chains from one sample, sequenced in a study of blood T cell repertoires in COVID-19. Assay: immunoSEQ multiplex PCR; the TCRdb copy retains only in-frame clones and omits some. Of over 200,000 clones in the sample, approximately 87% were seen once. Sequenced: peripheral blood. Receptor source: a man aged 60 to 69 who had recovered from COVID-19. Each CDR3 is given with its conserved first and last residue. Each record gives: clone size, J gene, V gene, CDR3 protein. Clone size is given for some rows only: seen once, a few or many times, or a class if the clone is expanded.

clone_size: NA; j_call: TRBJ2-4; v_call: TRBV11-2; cdr3_aa: CASSFSEGSLQYF
clone_size: NA; j_call: TRBJ2-6; v_call: TRBV29-1; cdr3_aa: CSASLLRNREGSGANVLTF
clone_size: NA; j_call: TRBJ2-1; v_call: TRBV10-3; cdr3_aa: CATSNPTGDEQFF
clone_size: NA; j_call: TRBJ1-2; v_call: TRBV9; cdr3_aa: CASSATGSEDYGYTF
clone_size: NA; j_call: TRBJ2-7; v_call: TRBV28; cdr3_aa: CASTPEVYEQYF
clone_size: NA; j_call: TRBJ1-2; v_call: TRBV5-4; cdr3_aa: CASSFGSGAGYGYTF
clone_size: NA; j_call: TRBJ2-4; v_call: TRBV29-1; cdr3_aa: CSVAKGPQNIQYF
clone_size: NA; j_call: TRBJ2-3; v_call: TRBV19; cdr3_aa: CASSRGQGITDTQYF
clone_size: NA; j_call: TRBJ2-2; v_call: TRBV18; cdr3_aa: CASSPTGQGAGELFF
clone_size: NA; j_call: TRBJ1-4; v_call: TRBV9; cdr3_aa: CASSAPGQAGEKLFF
clone_size: once; j_call: TRBJ1-2; v_call: TRBV4-3; cdr3_aa: CASSQDHASRGYTF
clone_size: few; j_call: TRBJ2-7; v_call: TRBV28; cdr3_aa: CASSLGTSGTYEQYF
clone_size: NA; j_call: TRBJ1-2; v_call: TRBV5-1; cdr3_aa: CASSLAPSERGYTF
clone_size: NA; j_call: TRBJ2-1; v_call: TRBV5-4; cdr3_aa: CASSWGGDRGDNEQFF
clone_size: NA; j_call: TRBJ1-6; v_call: TRBV9; cdr3_aa: CASSPGTFNSPLHF
clone_size: NA; j_call: TRBJ2-5; v_call: TRBV28; cdr3_aa: CASSLSTSASLETQYF
clone_size: NA; j_call: TRBJ1-1; v_call: TRBV7-9; cdr3_aa: CASSLGQGYTEAFF
clone_size: NA; j_call: TRBJ2-7; v_call: TRBV5-1; cdr3_aa: CASSPRWDRGNYEQYF
clone_size: once; j_call: TRBJ1-2; v_call: TRBV6-5; cdr3_aa: CASSTGGRSYGYTF
clone_size: NA; j_call: TRBJ2-7; v_call: TRBV9; cdr3_aa: CASSVATSSSYEQYF
clone_size: NA; j_call: TRBJ2-1; v_call: TRBV7-9; cdr3_aa: CASSLAGQGRNEQFF
clone_size: NA; j_call: TRBJ2-7; v_call: TRBV6-5; cdr3_aa: CASMKVGGGGHEQYF
clone_size: NA; j_call: TRBJ1-1; v_call: TRBV28; cdr3_aa: CASRSPTGFGTEAFF
clone_size: NA; j_call: TRBJ1-1; v_call: TRBV4-1; cdr3_aa: CASSQQGVKTEAFF
clone_size: NA; j_call: TRBJ2-7; v_call: TRBV5-1; cdr3_aa: CASSLAPTSGSSYEQYF
clone_size: NA; j_call: TRBJ1-4; v_call: TRBV2; cdr3_aa: CASMAGGRNEKLFF
clone_size: NA; j_call: TRBJ2-1; v_call: TRBV18; cdr3_aa: CASSPWASGSFYNEQFF
clone_size: NA; j_call: TRBJ1-2; v_call: TRBV24-1; cdr3_aa: CATSDRELTNGYTF
clone_size: NA; j_call: TRBJ2-1; v_call: TRBV5-1; cdr3_aa: CASSLNSGNYNEQFF
clone_size: NA; j_call: TRBJ2-7; v_call: TRBV10-2; cdr3_aa: CASSYQGQRPNEQYF